Each of the 16 T cell receptor beta chains below was sequenced from the same sample in a study of Tregs in tolerant kidney transplant recipients (dated by TCRdb to about 2019). The library was generated by the immunoSEQ multiplex PCR assay. TCRdb stores this immuneACCESS table with in-frame sequences only. Part of the clones is absent; in the studies checked, under half of the shortfall reflects unresolved V genes, and no reason is known for the rest. The sample has under 35,000 clones on record. The biggest ten clones account for 1.8% of the sample. Transplants used related donors with nonmyeloablative bone marrow transplantation; mixed chimerism was transient in the human trials. Sequences were derived from CD4+ T cells from blood (PBMCs), sampled 24 months after the transplant. The receptor source for this set is a human patient who received a combined kidney and bone marrow transplant. Some T cells may originate with the graft donor following a transplant.

A remark on this clone: The read is 3 residues too short to cover the CDR3 end, so that end is filled in from the germline J gene. The chain combines TRBV19 with TRBJ2-7, with TRBD1 matching over 8 bases. Germline loops: CDR1 LNHDA, CDR2 SQIVND (reference sequence). V was pared by 5 bases and J by 2 bases, with 8 bases of the junction left unmatched. The CDR3 spans 15 residues. CDR3 DNA, as far as it was read: TGTGCCAGTAGTCCGCGGACAGGGTTGGCCTACGAG. This translates into CASSPRTGLAYE. The full CDR3 protein reads CASSPRTGLAYEQYF.

To note about this clone: Read sequence stops 3 residues before the CDR3 end, and the germline J gene provides the missing end. The chain combines TRBV19 with TRBJ2-1; 9 bases align to TRBD2. Trimming took 4 bases from V and 5 from J; bases not matched to a gene: 6. The V gene's germline CDR1 is LNHDA and CDR2 SQIVND (reference sequence). This CDR3 has 15 amino acids. CDR3 sequence reads: CASSKTSGRNNEQFF. The covered CDR3 bases are TGTGCCAGTAGTAAGACTAGCGGAAGAAACAATGAG.

As concerns this clone: The sequence runs out 3 residues before the end of the CDR3; the remainder is reconstructed from the germline J gene. The chain carries TRBV7-8 and TRBJ2-5, with TRBD1 matching over 9 bases. This CDR3 is 15 amino acids long. Germline V gives CDR1 SGHVS, CDR2 FQNEAQ. The V gene end was trimmed by 4 bases and the J gene end by 2 bases; junction bases not matched to a gene: 5. CDR3 loop: CASSSPGTGQETQYF. Incomplete CDR3 DNA: TGTGCCAGCAGCTCCCCCGGGACAGGGCAAGAGACC.

In regard to this clone: The read ends 3 residues early relative to the CDR3; the germline J gene fills the gap. This chain joins TRBV6-1 and TRBJ1-2, with TRBD1 matching over 8 bases. CDR3 size: 14 residues. Germline V gives CDR1 MNHNS, CDR2 SASEGT. Trimming removed 0 bases from V and 3 bases from J; junction bases left unmatched: 0. The CDR3 protein is CASSEADRDYGYTF. CDR3 DNA, as far as it was read: TGTGCCAGCAGTGAAGCGGACAGGGACTATGGC.

On this clone itself: The read terminates 3 residues ahead of where the CDR3 ends, so the germline J gene completes it. The genes are TRBV5-1 and TRBJ2-2; TRBD1 matches at 7 bases. The CDR3 spans 14 residues. The germline gives CDR1 SGHRS, CDR2 YFSETQ. Trimming took 4 bases from V and 7 from J; bases not matched to a gene: 7. This chain's CDR3 is CASSEPQGVGELFF. The sequenced CDR3 bases are TGCGCCAGCAGCGAACCCCAGGGGGTCGGGGAG.

Remarks on this clone: Read sequence stops 3 residues before the CDR3 end, and the germline J gene provides the missing end. The J gene is TRBJ1-5, the V gene TRBV20-1, with a possible D match to TRBD1 (5 bases). CDR3 length equals 12 residues. Germline values: CDR1 DFQATT, CDR2 SNEGSKA (reference sequence). V was cut by 3 bases and J by 4 bases, with 7 bases left in between. Partial CDR3 DNA: TGCAGTGCTAGGAAGGGGAATCAGCCC. Its protein product is CSARKGNQP. The full-length CDR3 reads as CSARKGNQPQHF.

With regard to this clone: The CDR3 end is not reached by the read, which stops 3 residues before it; the germline J gene fills it in. The chain recombines TRBV7-9 with TRBJ1-2; weak D call: TRBD1 (6 bases). The CDR3 extends over 15 amino acids. The V gene lost 5 bases and the J gene lost 2 bases, with 15 bases spanning the gap. Germline CDR1 SEHNR, CDR2 FQNEAQ (reference sequence). The CDR3 here is CASSLNLDRNYGYTF. The DNA read from the CDR3 is TGTGCCAGCAGCCTGAACCTGGACAGAAACTATGGC.

With regard to this clone: Read sequence stops 3 residues before the CDR3 end, and the germline J gene provides the missing end. This chain connects TRBV6-2 or TRBV6-3 to TRBJ2-7, with 7 bases identical to TRBD1. V lost 4 bases, J lost 2 bases, and 5 bases stayed unmatched. The CDR3 consists of 14 residues. Germline loops: CDR1 MNHEY, CDR2 SVGEGT. The CDR3 bases that were read are TGTGCCAGCAGTTGGGACAGTAACGCCTACGAG. It encodes CASSWDSNAYE. The full CDR3 reads CASSWDSNAYEQYF.

A note on this clone: The CDR3 end is not reached by the read, which stops 3 residues before it; the germline J gene fills it in. The rearrangement links TRBV7-2 to TRBJ2-5; 7 positions agree with TRBD1. The CDR3 contains 14 residues. The V gene end was trimmed by 4 bases and the J gene end by 2 bases; junction bases not matched to a gene: 4. Germline CDR1 and CDR2: SGHTA and FQGNSA. The CDR3 DNA, read in part, is TGTGCCAGCAGCTCCCGACAGGGACAAGAGACC. Encoded protein: CASSSRQGQET. The full CDR3 sequence reads CASSSRQGQETQYF.

Concerning this clone: The sequenced fragment ends 3 residues before the CDR3 boundary, so the rest is inferred from the germline J gene. This chain connects TRBV2 to TRBJ2-1; 8 positions agree with TRBD2. Trimming cost V 7 bases and J 0 bases; bases outside gene matches: 14. This CDR3 region has 18 residues. Germline CDR1 is SNHLY and CDR2 is FYNNEI. CDR3 in amino acids: CASKKAGAGRSSYNEQFF. The covered CDR3 bases are TGTGCCAGCAAGAAAGCGGGAGCTGGTAGGAGCTCCTACAATGAG.

With respect to this clone: The read falls 3 residues short of the CDR3 end, and the missing part is taken from the germline J gene. The V call is TRBV20-1, the J call TRBJ1-6; 8 bases are shared with TRBD1. The CDR3 spans 15 residues. Germline CDR1 DFQATT, CDR2 SNEGSKA (reference sequence). V was clipped by 0 bases and J by 6 bases; unmatched bases: 4. The CDR3 loop is CSARERTGPNSPLHF. The CDR3 DNA, read in part, is TGCAGTGCTAGAGAAAGGACAGGGCCTAATTCACCC.

As regards this clone: The read falls 3 residues short of the CDR3 end, and the missing part is taken from the germline J gene. The V gene is TRBV6-2 or TRBV6-3, the J gene TRBJ2-3; D is perhaps TRBD1 (5 bases). Germline values: CDR1 MNHEY, CDR2 SVGEGT. V was pared by 2 bases and J by 5 bases, with 17 bases between. CDR3 length: 16 amino acids. The sequenced CDR3 bases are TGTGCCAGCAGTTACCCCCTGGGGCAGGTCAAAGATACG. Translating it yields CASSYPLGQVKDT. In full, the CDR3 is CASSYPLGQVKDTQYF.

As regards this clone: With the read ending 3 residues before the CDR3 end, the germline J gene is used to fill in that end. This rearrangement joins TRBV7-3 to TRBJ2-2; TRBD2 is a possible D gene (6 bases). Germline lookup yields CDR1 SGHTA and CDR2 FQGTGA. V was shortened by 6 bases and J by 0 bases, with 14 bases between the two germline ends. This CDR3 spans 16 amino acids. The CDR3 region is CASSLSGASNTGELFF. The DNA read from the CDR3 is TGTGCCAGCAGTCTTAGCGGAGCTTCGAACACCGGGGAG.

As regards this clone: The CDR3 end falls 3 residues outside the read, so it is completed with the germline J gene. The genes are TRBV20-1 and TRBJ2-2, with TRBD1 matching over 7 bases. CDR1 is DFQATT and CDR2 is SNEGSKA in the germline V gene (reference sequence). V trimming: 6 bases; J trimming: 1 base; junction bases outside the gene matches: 8. This CDR3 has 15 residues. CDR3 amino acids: CSALPGQKNTGELFF. The part of the CDR3 DNA that was read is TGCAGTGCGCTCCCGGGACAGAAGAACACCGGGGAG.

Note on this clone: The DNA ends 3 residues before the CDR3 does, and the rest of the CDR3 is filled in from the germline J gene. This chain joins TRBV18 and TRBJ2-7, with TRBD1 as a possible D gene (6 bases). CDR1 KGHSH and CDR2 LQKENI come from the germline V gene. The CDR3 consists of 14 residues. Trimming removed 0 bases from V and 2 bases from J, with 8 bases in between. The CDR3 reads CASSPPGQPYEQYF. The part of the CDR3 DNA that was read is TGTGCCAGCTCACCACCTGGACAGCCCTACGAG.

On this clone itself: The CDR3 is cut off 3 residues early in the read; its end comes from the germline J gene. The chain combines TRBV11-3 with TRBJ2-3; a possible D gene is TRBD1 (5 bases). Germline assignment: CDR1 SGHNT and CDR2 YENEEA. Trimming shortened V by 3 bases and J by 2 bases, and 9 bases separated the two germline ends. This CDR3 is 14 amino acids long. The CDR3 sequence is CASSFDSFTDTQYF. The sequenced part of the CDR3 DNA is TGTGCCAGCAGCTTCGACAGCTTCACAGATACG. Filled out from reference TRBV11-3 and TRBJ2-3, the complete variable domain reads EAGVVQSPRYKIIEKKQPVAFWCNPISGHNTLYWYLQNLGQGPELLIRYENEEAVDDSQLPKDRFSAERLKGVDSTLKIQPAELGDSAVYLCASSFDSFTDTQYFGPGTRLTVL.